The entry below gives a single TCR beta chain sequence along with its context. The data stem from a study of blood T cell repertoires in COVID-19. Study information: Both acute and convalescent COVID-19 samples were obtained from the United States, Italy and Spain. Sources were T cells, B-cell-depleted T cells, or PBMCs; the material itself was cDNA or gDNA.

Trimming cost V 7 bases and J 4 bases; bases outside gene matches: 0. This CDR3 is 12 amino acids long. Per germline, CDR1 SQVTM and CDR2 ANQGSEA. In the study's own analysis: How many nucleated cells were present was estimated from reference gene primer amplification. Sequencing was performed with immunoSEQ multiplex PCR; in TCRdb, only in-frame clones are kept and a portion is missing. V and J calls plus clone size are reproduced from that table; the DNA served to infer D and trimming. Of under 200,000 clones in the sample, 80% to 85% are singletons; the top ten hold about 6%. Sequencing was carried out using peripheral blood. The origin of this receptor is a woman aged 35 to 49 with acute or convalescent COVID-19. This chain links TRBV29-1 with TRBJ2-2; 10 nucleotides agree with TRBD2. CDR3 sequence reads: CSASGGTGELFF. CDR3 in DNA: TGCAGCGCTAGCGGGGGCACCGGGGAGCTGTTTTTT.